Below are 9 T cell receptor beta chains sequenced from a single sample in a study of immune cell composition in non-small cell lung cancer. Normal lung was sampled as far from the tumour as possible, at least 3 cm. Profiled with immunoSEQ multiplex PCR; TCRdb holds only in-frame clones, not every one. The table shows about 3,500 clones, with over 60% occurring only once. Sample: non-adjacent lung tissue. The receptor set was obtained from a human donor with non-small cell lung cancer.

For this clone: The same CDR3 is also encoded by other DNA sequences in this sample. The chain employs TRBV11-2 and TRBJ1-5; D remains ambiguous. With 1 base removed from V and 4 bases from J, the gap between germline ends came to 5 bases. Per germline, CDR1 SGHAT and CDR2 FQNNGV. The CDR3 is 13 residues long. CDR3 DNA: TGTGCCAGCAGCTTAGGATCAAATCAGCCCCAGCATTTT. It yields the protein CASSLGSNQPQHF.

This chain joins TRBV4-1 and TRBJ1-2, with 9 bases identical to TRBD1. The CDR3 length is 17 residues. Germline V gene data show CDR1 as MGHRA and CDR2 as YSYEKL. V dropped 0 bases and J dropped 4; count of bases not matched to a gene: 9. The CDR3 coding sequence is TGCGCCAGCAGCCAAGATAAAGGACAGGGGATCGGCTATGGCTACACCTTC. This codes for CASSQDKGQGIGYGYTF.

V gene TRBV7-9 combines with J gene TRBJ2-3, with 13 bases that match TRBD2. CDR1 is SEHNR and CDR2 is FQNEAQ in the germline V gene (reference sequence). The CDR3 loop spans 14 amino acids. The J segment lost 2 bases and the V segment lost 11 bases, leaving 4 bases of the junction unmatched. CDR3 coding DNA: TGTGCCGGTGGGACTAGCGGGAACACAGATACGCAGTATTTT. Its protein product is CAGGTSGNTDTQYF.

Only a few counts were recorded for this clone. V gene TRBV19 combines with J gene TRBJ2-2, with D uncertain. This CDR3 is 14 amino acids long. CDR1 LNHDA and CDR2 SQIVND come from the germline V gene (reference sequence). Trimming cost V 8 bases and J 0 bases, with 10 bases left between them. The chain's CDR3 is CASSPRTNTGELFF. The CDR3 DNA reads TGTGCCAGTTCTCCGCGAACGAACACCGGGGAGCTGTTTTTT. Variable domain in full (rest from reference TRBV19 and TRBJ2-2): DGGITQSPKYLFRKEGQNVTLSCEQNLNHDAMYWYRQDPGQGLRLIYYSQIVNDFQKGDIAEGYSVSREKKESFPLTVTSAQKNPTAFYLCASSPRTNTGELFFGEGSRLTVL.

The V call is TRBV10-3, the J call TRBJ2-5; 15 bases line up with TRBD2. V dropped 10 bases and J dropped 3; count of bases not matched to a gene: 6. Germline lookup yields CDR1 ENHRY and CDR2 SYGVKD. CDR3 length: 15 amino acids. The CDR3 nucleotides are TGTGCCAGCATGGGACTAGCGGGAGGCGAAGAGACCCAGTACTTC. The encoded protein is CASMGLAGGEETQYF.

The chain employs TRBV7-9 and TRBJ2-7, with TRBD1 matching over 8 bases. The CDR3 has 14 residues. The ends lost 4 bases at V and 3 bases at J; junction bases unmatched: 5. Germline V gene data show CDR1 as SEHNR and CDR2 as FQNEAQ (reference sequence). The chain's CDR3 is CASSSLTGDYEQYF. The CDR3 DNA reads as TGTGCCAGCAGCTCCTTGACAGGGGACTACGAGCAGTACTTC.

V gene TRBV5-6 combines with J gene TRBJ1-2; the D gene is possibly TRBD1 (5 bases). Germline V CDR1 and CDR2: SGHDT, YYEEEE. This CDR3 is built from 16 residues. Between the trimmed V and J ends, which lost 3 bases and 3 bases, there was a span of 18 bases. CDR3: CASSSSQRGEYYGYTF. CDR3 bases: TGTGCCAGCAGCTCTTCCCAACGGGGGGAATACTATGGCTACACCTTC.

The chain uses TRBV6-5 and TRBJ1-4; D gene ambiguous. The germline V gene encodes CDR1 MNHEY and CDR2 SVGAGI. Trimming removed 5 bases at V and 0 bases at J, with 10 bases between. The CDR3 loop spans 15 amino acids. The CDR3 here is CASSVFSSTNEKLFF. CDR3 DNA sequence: TGTGCCAGCAGTGTCTTCAGCTCAACTAATGAAAAACTGTTTTTT.

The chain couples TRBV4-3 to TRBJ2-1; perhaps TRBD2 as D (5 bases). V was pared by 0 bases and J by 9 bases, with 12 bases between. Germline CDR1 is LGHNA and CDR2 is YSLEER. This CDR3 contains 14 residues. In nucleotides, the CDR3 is TGCGCCAGCAGCCAAGATCCACTAGTAAGTGAGCAGTTCTTC. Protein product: CASSQDPLVSEQFF.